The rows below give T cell receptor beta chains drawn from one sample of a study of blood T cell repertoires in COVID-19. Clones were sequenced by immunoSEQ multiplex PCR, and TCRdb holds only the in-frame ones, with some missing. Among over 150,000 clones, less than 90% were seen once, and the ten largest hold 11% to 15%. The material sequenced was peripheral blood. The receptors here all came from a man younger than 35 with active or convalescent COVID-19. Each CDR3 is given with its conserved first and last residue. D genes are given only for firm matches. A row's size may be missing; if present it is once, few, many or a size class.

CDR3 DNA: TGTGCCAGCAGTCTCTTGGGCAGGGCGCAGTATTTT
CDR3 protein: CASSLLGRAQYF
clone size: .
J gene: TRBJ2-3
D gene: .
V gene: TRBV6-7

CDR3 DNA: TGTGCCAGCAGCGTACAGGGGTTTATTGGAGCAACTAATGAAAAACTGTTTTTT
CDR3 protein: CASSVQGFIGATNEKLFF
clone size: .
J gene: TRBJ1-4
D gene: TRBD1
V gene: TRBV5-6

CDR3 DNA: TGTGCCAGCAGCCTTGGACAGGGTAGTGTGGGCGAGCAGTACTTC
CDR3 protein: CASSLGQGSVGEQYF
clone size: .
J gene: TRBJ2-7
D gene: TRBD1
V gene: TRBV7-9

CDR3 DNA: TGTGCCAGCAGCTTAGTCGGACAGGGAGTAAATGAAAAACTGTTTTTT
CDR3 protein: CASSLVGQGVNEKLFF
clone size: .
J gene: TRBJ1-4
D gene: TRBD1
V gene: TRBV11-2

CDR3 DNA: TGTGCCAGCAGCCAAGTAATGAACACTGAAGCTTTCTTT
CDR3 protein: CASSQVMNTEAFF
clone size: .
J gene: TRBJ1-1
D gene: .
V gene: TRBV14

CDR3 DNA: TGCGCCAGCAGTTGGACTAGCGGGCCCCCTCTAAACCAGGTCCCTAGCTACGAGCAGTACTTC
CDR3 protein: CASSWTSGPPLNQVPSYEQYF
clone size: .
J gene: TRBJ2-7
D gene: TRBD2
V gene: TRBV10-1

CDR3 DNA: TGTGCCAGCAGCAACCGACTAGCGCTTAGAACAGATACGCAGTATTTT
CDR3 protein: CASSNRLALRTDTQYF
clone size: once
J gene: TRBJ2-3
D gene: TRBD2
V gene: TRBV5-6

CDR3 DNA: TGCGCCAGCGACTCTGGGACTACTCAAGGGGAGACCCAGTACTTC
CDR3 protein: CASDSGTTQGETQYF
clone size: few
J gene: TRBJ2-5
D gene: TRBD2
V gene: TRBV5-1

CDR3 DNA: TGTGCCAGCAGTGTACAGGGGAAGGGAGAGACCCAGTACTTC
CDR3 protein: CASSVQGKGETQYF
clone size: .
J gene: TRBJ2-5
D gene: TRBD1
V gene: TRBV25-1

CDR3 DNA: TGTGCCAGTAGTGGATACAGGGGGGCAAACAATGAGCAGTTCTTC
CDR3 protein: CASSGYRGANNEQFF
clone size: .
J gene: TRBJ2-1
D gene: TRBD1
V gene: TRBV19

CDR3 DNA: TGTGCCAGCAGTTGGGGACGGTCGGTTGGTGTACTAGCGGGAGGCCCCGGGACCCAGTACTTC
CDR3 protein: CASSWGRSVGVLAGGPGTQYF
clone size: .
J gene: TRBJ2-5
D gene: TRBD2
V gene: TRBV28

CDR3 DNA: TGTGCCAGCAGCATCGGGGGGACGTACTCCTATAATTCACCCCTCCACTTT
CDR3 protein: CASSIGGTYSYNSPLHF
clone size: .
J gene: TRBJ1-6
D gene: .
V gene: TRBV11-2

CDR3 DNA: TGTGCCAGCAGTGGTAGAAAGAACACTGAAGCTTTCTTT
CDR3 protein: CASSGRKNTEAFF
clone size: .
J gene: TRBJ1-1
D gene: .
V gene: TRBV25-1

CDR3 DNA: TGTGCTAGTGGTTTGCAGGGGGACTACGAGCAGTACTTC
CDR3 protein: CASGLQGDYEQYF
clone size: .
J gene: TRBJ2-7
D gene: TRBD1
V gene: TRBV12-5

CDR3 DNA: TGTGCCAGCAGCTTAGACAGGGGGCTACGGTCTGAAGCTTTCTTT
CDR3 protein: CASSLDRGLRSEAFF
clone size: .
J gene: TRBJ1-1
D gene: TRBD1
V gene: TRBV7-9

CDR3 DNA: TGTGCCAGCAGAAGGGCAGGGAGCACAGATACGCAGTATTTT
CDR3 protein: CASRRAGSTDTQYF
clone size: .
J gene: TRBJ2-3
D gene: .
V gene: TRBV2

CDR3 DNA: TGTGCCAGCAGCAGGGATTCCACGGGCTACGAGCAGTACTTC
CDR3 protein: CASSRDSTGYEQYF
clone size: .
J gene: TRBJ2-7
D gene: .
V gene: TRBV10-3

CDR3 DNA: TGTGCCAGCAGTCTACTAGCGGGAAATGAGCAGTTCTTC
CDR3 protein: CASSLLAGNEQFF
clone size: .
J gene: TRBJ2-1
D gene: TRBD2
V gene: TRBV3-1/TRBV3-2

CDR3 DNA: TGTGCCAGCAGTACAGTCCTGGAGCAGTTCTTC
CDR3 protein: CASSTVLEQFF
clone size: .
J gene: TRBJ2-1
D gene: .
V gene: TRBV12-3/TRBV12-4

CDR3 DNA: TGTGCCAGCGAGTCAGGGGACACTGAAGCTTTCTTT
CDR3 protein: CASESGDTEAFF
clone size: .
J gene: TRBJ1-1
D gene: .
V gene: TRBV18

CDR3 DNA: TGTGCCAGCAGCCGAACCGGGACTAGCGTAGACAATGAGCAGTTCTTC
CDR3 protein: CASSRTGTSVDNEQFF
clone size: .
J gene: TRBJ2-1
D gene: TRBD2
V gene: TRBV5-6

CDR3 DNA: TGTGCCAGCAGCCGAACAGGGAACTCAGGTGGAAACACCATATATTTT
CDR3 protein: CASSRTGNSGGNTIYF
clone size: .
J gene: TRBJ1-3
D gene: .
V gene: TRBV3-1/TRBV3-2

CDR3 DNA: TGCGCCAGCAGCCTAGGGGTAAACTCCTACGAGCAGTACTTC
CDR3 protein: CASSLGVNSYEQYF
clone size: .
J gene: TRBJ2-7
D gene: .
V gene: TRBV10-2

CDR3 DNA: TGTGCCAGCAGCTACTGGGACAGGGAGTCGTATGGCTACACCTTC
CDR3 protein: CASSYWDRESYGYTF
clone size: .
J gene: TRBJ1-2
D gene: TRBD1
V gene: TRBV7-2

CDR3 DNA: TGTGCCAGCAGTACCGGGATTTTTGTGGGAGAGCAGTACTTC
CDR3 protein: CASSTGIFVGEQYF
clone size: few
J gene: TRBJ2-7
D gene: .
V gene: TRBV2

CDR3 DNA: TGTGCCAGCAGTAAACTAGCGTTCGAGCAGTACTTC
CDR3 protein: CASSKLAFEQYF
clone size: .
J gene: TRBJ2-7
D gene: TRBD2
V gene: TRBV2

CDR3 DNA: TGTGCCAGCAGTTTGTTAGGACAGGGCTTAGGCTACACCTTC
CDR3 protein: CASSLLGQGLGYTF
clone size: .
J gene: TRBJ1-2
D gene: TRBD1
V gene: TRBV27

CDR3 DNA: TGTGCCAGCAGCCAAGGGCTAGATTTGTATACGCAGTATTTT
CDR3 protein: CASSQGLDLYTQYF
clone size: .
J gene: TRBJ2-3
D gene: .
V gene: TRBV14

CDR3 DNA: TGTGCCAGCAGCCCGCGACACGTCTCTGGGGCCAACGTCCTGACTTTC
CDR3 protein: CASSPRHVSGANVLTF
clone size: .
J gene: TRBJ2-6
D gene: .
V gene: TRBV7-6

CDR3 DNA: TGTGCCAGCCGCAGGGATGGCTACACCTTC
CDR3 protein: CASRRDGYTF
clone size: .
J gene: TRBJ1-2
D gene: .
V gene: TRBV7-3

CDR3 DNA: TGTGCCAGCAGCTTGGGACAGGGCGAAGAGACCCAGTACTTC
CDR3 protein: CASSLGQGEETQYF
clone size: many
J gene: TRBJ2-5
D gene: TRBD1
V gene: TRBV5-6

CDR3 DNA: TGCGCCAGCACCCCGGGGACAGGGGACGTCTATGGCTACACCTTC
CDR3 protein: CASTPGTGDVYGYTF
clone size: once
J gene: TRBJ1-2
D gene: TRBD1
V gene: TRBV5-1

CDR3 DNA: TGCGCCAGCAGTGAAGGGGGGGCCTCGGGGGAGACCCAGTACTTC
CDR3 protein: CASSEGGASGETQYF
clone size: .
J gene: TRBJ2-5
D gene: .
V gene: TRBV10-1